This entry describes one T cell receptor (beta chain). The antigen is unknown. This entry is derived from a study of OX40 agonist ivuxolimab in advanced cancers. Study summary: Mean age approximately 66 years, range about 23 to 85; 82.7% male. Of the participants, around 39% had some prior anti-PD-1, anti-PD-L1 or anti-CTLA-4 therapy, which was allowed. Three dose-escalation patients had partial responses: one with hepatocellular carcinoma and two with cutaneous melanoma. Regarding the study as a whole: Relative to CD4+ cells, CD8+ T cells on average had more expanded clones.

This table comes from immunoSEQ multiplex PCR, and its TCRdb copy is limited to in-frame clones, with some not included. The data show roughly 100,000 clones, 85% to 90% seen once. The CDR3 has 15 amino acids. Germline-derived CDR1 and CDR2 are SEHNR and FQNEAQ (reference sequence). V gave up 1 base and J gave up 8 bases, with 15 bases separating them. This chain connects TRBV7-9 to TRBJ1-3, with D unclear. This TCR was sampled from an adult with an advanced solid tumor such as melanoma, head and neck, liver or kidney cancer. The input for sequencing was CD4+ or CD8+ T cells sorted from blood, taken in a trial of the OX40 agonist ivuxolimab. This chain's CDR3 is CASSLEMGRAHTIYF. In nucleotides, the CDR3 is TGTGCCAGCAGCTTAGAAATGGGCCGGGCCCACACCATATATTTT.